This T cell receptor beta chain was captured by sequencing in a study of T cell repertoires in cytomegalovirus infection. Whole-study results and caveats: Dominant in the ex vivo response were TCR beta clonotypes restricted by HLA-C and specific for CMV.

TCRdb reprocessed the reads with MiXCR, giving one entry per CDR3 protein. This repertoire shows under 200,000 distinct CDR3 sequences, 20% to 25% found once; its top ten account for roughly 27%. CDR3 size: 17 residues. Germline CDR1 reads SGHVS; CDR2 reads FQNEAQ. Trimming removed 2 bases from V and 6 bases from J; junction bases left unmatched: 8. This clonotype showed up just a few times. The antigen remains undetermined. The source was CD8+ T cells from cultured PBMCs, collected from culture after CMV antigen stimulation. This sequence originates from a human donor in good health (CMV status not recorded). Some clones in this sample may be carry-over from other donors' samples. J is TRBJ2-3 and V is TRBV7-8, with TRBD2 matching 13 bases. CDR3 sequence reads: CASSLRTSGSVGDTQYF. As DNA, the CDR3 is TGTGCCAGCAGCTTAAGGACTAGCGGGAGTGTAGGGGATACGCAGTATTTT.